The clone carrying this T cell receptor (beta chain) was picked up one time. V shed 0 bases, J shed 7 bases, and the junction held 2 bases outside the gene matches. CDR1 SGHTA and CDR2 FQGNSA come from the germline V gene. CDR3 length equals 15 residues. The data belong to a study of blood T cell repertoires in COVID-19. Clones were sequenced by immunoSEQ multiplex PCR, and TCRdb holds only the in-frame ones, with some missing. The sample contains about 240,000 clones, around nine tenths of which appear only once. The rearrangement links TRBV7-2 to TRBJ1-6; TRBD1 matches 8 bases. This TCR derives from a woman aged 70 to 79 with active or convalescent COVID-19. The sample taken for sequencing was peripheral blood. The DNA for the CDR3 is TGTGCCAGCAGCTTAGCAACAGGGGGGAATTCACCCCTCCACTTT. Translation: CASSLATGGNSPLHF.